Listed here are 27 T cell receptor beta chains from one sample, sequenced in a study of long-term antiretroviral therapy in people with HIV. A v3.0 immunoSEQ assay was performed at survey level. Using immunoSEQ multiplex PCR, the repertoire was profiled, and TCRdb retains in-frame clones only, with some absent. Seen here are some 11,000 clones, roughly three quarters observed once, and the top ten hold around 19%. Material: unsorted PBMCs, obtained at the start of antiretroviral therapy, before treatment. The receptors come from a young man with HIV.

CDR3 sequence reads: CASSLVRSEAFF. CDR3 DNA: TGTGCCAGCAGTTTGGTCAGATCTGAAGCTTTCTTT. This chain joins TRBV28 and TRBJ1-1; unclear D gene. Trimming left V 3 bases short and J 6 bases short, with 8 bases between. CDR3 length: 12 residues. The germline CDR1 and CDR2 sequences are MDHEN and SYDVKM. The full variable domain, in which reference TRBV28 and TRBJ1-1 provide the parts outside the CDR3, is DVKVTQSSRYLVKRTGEKVFLECVQDMDHENMFWYRQDPGLGLRLIYFSYDVKMKEKGDIPEGYSVSREKKERFSLILESASTNQTSMYLCASSLVRSEAFFGQGTRLTVV.

The chain combines TRBV7-9 with TRBJ2-1; perhaps TRBD2 as D (7 bases). Deletions cut 5 bases from V and 5 bases from J, with 13 bases between. Germline CDR1 and CDR2: SEHNR and FQNEAQ (reference sequence). This CDR3 has 14 residues. The CDR3 DNA reads as TGTGCCAGCAGCCTACGGGGGGCCCACAATGAGCAGTTCTTC. Translating it yields CASSLRGAHNEQFF.

In this sample, this clone is medium-sized. Within the sample, other DNA sequences also encode this same CDR3. The rearrangement joins TRBV5-6 to TRBJ2-2; D is uncertain. With 0 bases removed from V and 2 bases from J, the gap between germline ends came to 2 bases. Germline values: CDR1 SGHDT, CDR2 YYEEEE. This CDR3 comprises 13 residues. The CDR3 coding sequence is TGTGCCAGCAGCTTGGGCAACACCGGGGAGCTGTTTTTT. This translates into CASSLGNTGELFF.

This chain connects TRBV29-1 to TRBJ2-2; no clear D. Germline CDR1 SQVTM, CDR2 ANQGSEA. Trimming removed 3 bases at V and 4 bases at J, with 3 bases between. The CDR3 has 11 residues. The CDR3 coding sequence is TGCAGCGTTGAGACCACCGGGGAGCTGTTTTTT. Translation: CSVETTGELFF.

The J gene is TRBJ2-7, the V gene TRBV2, with 7 positions matching TRBD2. Looked up from germline, CDR1 is SNHLY and CDR2 is FYNNEI. The CDR3 totals 15 residues. With 6 bases clipped from V and 0 bases from J, the junction kept 8 bases outside the gene matches. The CDR3 spells CASRESGALSYEQYF. In DNA form, the CDR3 reads TGTGCCAGCAGGGAAAGCGGGGCCCTCTCCTACGAGCAGTACTTC.

J is TRBJ2-4 and V is TRBV5-1, with D perhaps TRBD1 or TRBD2 (5 bases each). V lost 0 bases and J lost 6, with 16 bases in between. Germline V CDR1 and CDR2: SGHRS, YFSETQ. The CDR3 spans 16 residues. The DNA for the CDR3 is TGCGCCAGCAGCTTGGAAATAGCTACAGGAGGAAACATTCAGTACTTC. Translating gives CASSLEIATGGNIQYF.

The chain carries TRBV5-4 and TRBJ1-2; 7 bases fit TRBD1. The CDR3 sequence is 13 residues long. The germline V gene encodes CDR1 SGHNT and CDR2 YYREEE (reference sequence). Trimming removed 4 bases from V and 6 bases from J; junction bases left unmatched: 6. In DNA, the CDR3 is TGTGCCAGCAGCCTAGAAACAGGGGATGGCTACACCTTC. This sequence encodes CASSLETGDGYTF.

This sequence joins TRBV6-5 and TRBJ2-1; D is tentatively TRBD1 or TRBD2 (5 bases each). Trimming took off 6 bases at V and 2 bases at J, with 14 bases between the two ends. This CDR3 contains 15 residues. In germline, CDR1 is MNHEY, CDR2 SVGAGI. The CDR3 sequence is CASRSEGNAYNEQFF. CDR3 in DNA: TGTGCCAGCAGATCCGAGGGGAATGCCTACAATGAGCAGTTCTTC.

The gene calls are TRBV14 and TRBJ2-5; 9 bases agree with TRBD1. CDR1 and CDR2 from the germline V gene are SGHDN and FVKESK. There are 15 residues in the CDR3. The trim removed 4 bases at V and 5 bases at J, leaving 8 bases unmatched. The CDR3 DNA reads TGTGCCAGCAGCCTTTTCTCCGGGACAGGGGAGACCCAGTACTTC. The encoded protein is CASSLFSGTGETQYF. Using reference TRBV14 and TRBJ2-5 for the parts outside the CDR3, the full variable domain is EAGVTQFPSHSVIEKGQTVTLRCDPISGHDNLYWYRRVMGKEIKFLLHFVKESKQDESGMPNNRFLAERTGGTYSTLKVQPAELEDSGVYFCASSLFSGTGETQYFGPGTRLLVL.

CDR3 residues: CASSLPSGDRNEQFF. In DNA, the CDR3 is TGTGCCAGCAGCTTACCATCTGGGGACCGCAATGAGCAGTTCTTC. The rearrangement joins TRBV7-3 to TRBJ2-1, with D possibly called TRBD1 or TRBD2 (5 bases each). Germline loops: CDR1 SGHTA, CDR2 FQGTGA. The CDR3 spans 15 residues. The V end lost 2 bases, the J end lost 6 bases, and 14 bases lay between the germline ends.

This sequence joins TRBV2 and TRBJ2-7; D possibly corresponds to TRBD2 (5 bases). This CDR3 has 15 amino acids. V lost 3 bases to trimming and J lost 6 bases, with 18 bases between them. CDR1 and CDR2 from the germline V gene are SNHLY and FYNNEI. CDR3 residues: CASSERATLSSEQYF. CDR3 DNA sequence: TGTGCCAGCAGTGAGCGGGCGACATTAAGCTCCGAGCAGTACTTC.

The chain combines TRBV11-1 with TRBJ2-3, with 12 bases identical to TRBD2. From germline, CDR1 is SGHAT and CDR2 FQDESV (reference sequence). This CDR3 is 16 amino acids long. V lost 5 bases and J lost 0; bases outside the gene matches: 3. CDR3 loop: CASSQGTSGSTDTQYF. The CDR3 DNA reads as TGTGCCAGCAGCCAAGGGACTAGCGGGAGCACAGATACGCAGTATTTT. Together with reference TRBV11-1 and TRBJ2-3, the CDR3 gives the full variable domain: EAEVAQSPRYKITEKSQAVAFWCDPISGHATLYWYRQILGQGPELLVQFQDESVVDDSQLPKDRFSAERLKGVDSTLKIQPAELGDSAMYLCASSQGTSGSTDTQYFGPGTRLTVL.

This chain uses TRBV7-6 with TRBJ2-7, with D tentatively TRBD2 (5 bases). Germline values: CDR1 SGHVS, CDR2 FNYEAQ. V lost 5 bases, J lost 2 bases, and 10 bases lay in between. The CDR3 consists of 13 residues. CDR3 sequence (DNA): TGTGCCAGCAGCCCCGGGGAGCCCTACGAGCAGTACTTC. Translating it yields CASSPGEPYEQYF.

The chain has TRBV5-4 and TRBJ2-7, with D tentatively TRBD1 (6 bases). This CDR3 has 16 residues. Trimming took off 1 base at V and 7 bases at J, with 21 bases between the two ends. The germline V gene has CDR1 SGHNT and CDR2 YYREEE (reference sequence). CDR3 protein: CASSLIGTGTVREQYF. CDR3 DNA sequence: TGTGCCAGCAGCTTGATCGGAACAGGGACCGTACGGGAGCAGTACTTC.

This chain connects TRBV6-1 to TRBJ2-7; D tentatively fits TRBD1 or TRBD2 (5 bases each). Trimming took off 3 bases at V and 3 bases at J, with 15 bases between the two ends. CDR3 size: 15 residues. Germline CDR1 MNHNS, CDR2 SASEGT. The CDR3 protein is CASSDTSGTLYEQYF. Written as DNA, the CDR3 is TGTGCCAGCAGTGATACCTCCGGGACCCTCTACGAGCAGTACTTC.

This chain joins TRBV7-2 and TRBJ1-3; D not resolved. The ends were cut back, 1 base at V and 7 bases at J, with 11 bases in the middle. CDR1 is SGHTA, CDR2 FQGNSA, per germline. The CDR3 contains 14 residues. CDR3 in DNA: TGTGCCAGCAGCTTAGGGTCCCCGGGGAACACCATATATTTT. Translation gives CASSLGSPGNTIYF. The entire variable domain, with the rest obtained from reference TRBV7-2 and TRBJ1-3, is as follows: GAGVSQSPSNKVTEKGKDVELRCDPISGHTALYWYRQSLGQGLEFLIYFQGNSAPDKSGLPSDRFSAERTGGSVSTLTIQRTQQEDSAVYLCASSLGSPGNTIYFGEGSWLTVV.

This chain uses TRBV5-6 with TRBJ2-3, with no clear D. Trimming left V 2 bases short and J 3 bases short, with 16 bases between. Per germline, CDR1 SGHDT and CDR2 YYEEEE. CDR3 length: 16 residues. CDR3 nucleotides: TGTGCCAGCAGCTTCACTGTGACCCGTGGGACAGATACGCAGTATTTT. Translating it yields CASSFTVTRGTDTQYF.

This chain joins TRBV7-9 and TRBJ1-1; no definite D call. This CDR3 comprises 12 residues. Germline CDR1 SEHNR, CDR2 FQNEAQ (reference sequence). The V end lost 10 bases, the J end lost 0 bases, and 9 bases lay between the germline ends. CDR3 DNA: TGTGCCACCTCGGAGGTGAACACTGAAGCTTTCTTT. This codes for CATSEVNTEAFF.

This clone turned up a few times. This chain links TRBV13 with TRBJ1-6; no firm D call. The CDR3 totals 17 residues. Germline-derived CDR1 and CDR2 are PRHDT and FYEKMQ (reference sequence). The V end lost 5 bases, the J end lost 0 bases, and 14 bases lay between the germline ends. The CDR3: CASSPRTLDSYNSPLHF. The CDR3, as DNA: TGTGCCAGCAGCCCGCGGACTCTTGACTCCTATAATTCACCCCTCCACTTT.

The chain carries TRBV11-2 and TRBJ2-5, with no clear D. The germline gives CDR1 SGHAT, CDR2 FQNNGV. V was pared by 4 bases and J by 2 bases, with 14 bases between. The CDR3 runs 15 residues. The DNA for the CDR3 is TGTGCCAGCAGCTCCACAACTACCATTCAAGAGACCCAGTACTTC. It encodes CASSSTTTIQETQYF.

The gene calls are TRBV29-1 and TRBJ2-1, with a possible D match to TRBD1 (6 bases). Germline values: CDR1 SQVTM, CDR2 ANQGSEA. This CDR3 is 14 amino acids long. Trimming took off 4 bases at V and 2 bases at J, with 12 bases between the two ends. DNA for the CDR3: TGCAGCGTTGGGACAGTAGGGGCCTACAATGAGCAGTTCTTC. It translates to CSVGTVGAYNEQFF.

The chain recombines TRBV5-6 with TRBJ1-2; 9 nucleotides agree with TRBD1. The germline V gene encodes CDR1 SGHDT and CDR2 YYEEEE. The CDR3 covers 15 residues. The V gene end was trimmed by 6 bases and the J gene end by 4 bases; junction bases not matched to a gene: 10. CDR3 residues: CASTKWGQGVYGYTF. In DNA, the CDR3 is TGTGCCAGCACCAAGTGGGGACAGGGAGTCTATGGCTACACCTTC.

This rearrangement joins TRBV5-5 to TRBJ1-3; D ambiguous. Germline assignment: CDR1 SGHKS and CDR2 YYEKEE (reference sequence). This CDR3 comprises 18 residues. V was clipped by 1 base and J by 0 bases, with 17 bases between them. The DNA for the CDR3 is TGTGCCAGCAGCTTGCGAGGACTGGCGCTGAGCTCTGGAAACACCATATATTTT. It codes for CASSLRGLALSSGNTIYF.

V usage is TRBV4-1 and J usage is TRBJ2-7; 7 nucleotides line up with TRBD2. Germline V gene data show CDR1 as MGHRA and CDR2 as YSYEKL. CDR3 length: 16 amino acids. With V trimmed by 6 bases and J by 4 bases, 15 bases remained unmatched. This CDR3 is CASSESVGGSLYEQYF. The CDR3 region has the DNA TGCGCCAGCAGTGAGTCGGTCGGCGGGAGTTTATACGAGCAGTACTTC.

This chain connects TRBV7-6 to TRBJ2-7; the D gene could be TRBD1 or TRBD2 (5 bases each). V gave up 1 base and J gave up 0 bases, with 13 bases separating them. The CDR3 extends over 16 amino acids. Germline CDR1 SGHVS, CDR2 FNYEAQ. The CDR3 DNA is TGTGCCAGCAGCTTAGGGGGCGGGCTGAGCTCCTACGAGCAGTACTTC. Translating gives CASSLGGGLSSYEQYF.

By share of the sample, this clone is large. The rearrangement joins TRBV15 to TRBJ1-6; D ambiguous. Germline V gene data show CDR1 as LNHNV and CDR2 as YYDKDF (reference sequence). The CDR3 covers 15 residues. Trimming stripped 0 bases from V and 8 bases from J, with 11 bases between. The CDR3 sequence: CATSRDRGGDSPLHF. The CDR3 bases are TGTGCCACCAGCAGAGATCGGGGTGGGGATTCACCCCTCCACTTT.

This chain joins TRBV5-4 and TRBJ2-3, with D maybe TRBD1 (6 bases). CDR1 and CDR2 from the germline V gene are SGHNT and YYREEE (reference sequence). Trimming stripped 1 base from V and 2 bases from J, with 11 bases between. This CDR3 has 15 residues. DNA of the CDR3: TGTGCCAGCAGCTTGAAGCAGGGGAACACAGATACGCAGTATTTT. It is translated as CASSLKQGNTDTQYF.